These 7 T cell receptor beta chains came from one sample sequenced in a study of response to subunit inactivated influenza vaccine. MiXCR, applied by TCRdb to the RT-PCR reads, yields one record per CDR3 protein. The table includes 500,000 to 750,000 distinct CDR3 sequences, 12% to 15% detected once. The source was PBMCs from blood, collected roughly 12 days after vaccination. The receptors were gathered from a man between 45 and 60 years old who received an inactivated influenza vaccine.

This clonotype has only a few counts. V gene TRBV6-4 combines with J gene TRBJ2-2, with D perhaps matching TRBD2 (5 bases). CDR3 length: 15 amino acids. Germline V gene lookup returns CDR1 MRHNA and CDR2 SNTAGT. The ends were cut back, 0 bases at V and 5 bases at J, with 10 bases in the middle. The CDR3 protein is CASSDSRVSTGELFF. The CDR3 region has the DNA TGTGCCAGCAGTGACTCGAGGGTGTCGACCGGGGAGCTGTTTTTT.

This clonotype was counted between two and nine times. This sequence joins TRBV5-1 and TRBJ2-7; D not certain. The V gene's germline CDR1 is SGHRS and CDR2 YFSETQ. CDR3 length: 15 residues. The V and J ends lost 2 bases and 0 bases respectively, with 12 bases between them. The CDR3 DNA is TGCGCCAGCAGCTTACACTCACAGAGCTCCTACGAGCAGTACTTC. Its protein is CASSLHSQSSYEQYF.

This clonotype was recorded many times. V gene TRBV6-2 or TRBV6-3 combines with J gene TRBJ2-3; D possibly corresponds to TRBD2 (5 bases). From germline, CDR1 is MNHEY and CDR2 SVGEGT. With 2 bases removed from V and 2 bases from J, the gap between germline ends came to 5 bases. The CDR3 contains 13 residues. In DNA form, the CDR3 reads TGTGCCAGCAGTTACGACTACACAGATACGCAGTATTTT. This codes for CASSYDYTDTQYF.

This clonotype was observed at least ten times. The chain combines TRBV2 with TRBJ2-1; TRBD1 matches at 8 bases. The CDR3 is 13 amino acids. The ends lost 7 bases at V and 5 bases at J; junction bases unmatched: 4. Germline CDR1 and CDR2: SNHLY and FYNNEI. The DNA of the CDR3 is TGTGCCAGCAAAAGGGACAGGAACAATGAGCAGTTCTTC. Encoded protein: CASKRDRNNEQFF.

V usage is TRBV4-3 and J usage is TRBJ2-7; 10 bases are shared with TRBD2. The V and J ends lost 2 bases and 2 bases, in that order; junction bases with no gene match: 15. Germline lookup yields CDR1 LGHNA and CDR2 YSLEER. This CDR3 has 19 residues. Here the CDR3 reads CASSQLGPGDSGGTYEQYF. CDR3 nucleotide sequence: TGCGCCAGCAGCCAATTGGGGCCCGGGGATAGCGGGGGGACCTACGAGCAGTACTTC.

This clonotype has more than one count but fewer than ten. The gene calls are TRBV3-1 and TRBJ2-7; maybe TRBD2 (6 bases). Germline-derived CDR1 and CDR2 are LGHDT and YNNKEL (reference sequence). The CDR3 is made up of 14 amino acids. V was trimmed by 3 bases and J by 3 bases, leaving 12 bases between them. The CDR3 nucleotides are TGTGCCAGCAGCCACACGGGACTCAACTACGAGCAGTACTTC. As protein: CASSHTGLNYEQYF.

This clonotype has only a few counts. This rearrangement joins TRBV5-1 to TRBJ1-2; D remains unclear. V was shortened by 4 bases and J by 1 base, with 8 bases between the two germline ends. In germline, CDR1 is SGHRS, CDR2 YFSETQ. The CDR3 runs to 13 residues. The CDR3 loop reads CASSNSGNYGYTF. The CDR3 DNA reads TGCGCCAGCAGCAATTCTGGTAACTATGGCTACACCTTC. The variable domain in full, completed from reference TRBV5-1 and TRBJ1-2, reads KAGVTQTPRYLIKTRGQQVTLSCSPISGHRSVSWYQQTPGQGLQFLFEYFSETQRNKGNFPGRFSGRQFSNSRSEMNVSTLELGDSALYLCASSNSGNYGYTFGSGTRLTVV.